The entry that follows covers one TCR beta chain sequence. The CDR3 has 15 residues. Trimming took off 7 bases at V and 0 bases at J, with 13 bases between the two ends. Germline V gene lookup returns CDR1 SGHRS and CDR2 YFSETQ. Using immunoSEQ multiplex PCR, the repertoire was profiled, and TCRdb retains in-frame clones only, with some absent. Among approximately 67,000 clones listed, roughly nine tenths were seen once. These data belong to a study of blood T cell repertoires in COVID-19. As for the study in general: Sites across the United States, Italy and Spain contributed samples from acute and convalescent COVID-19. From T cells, B-cell-depleted T cells, or PBMCs came the material, which was cDNA or gDNA.

The clonotype originates from a human donor in a cohort sampled during active COVID-19. Sequences were obtained from peripheral blood. The rearrangement joins TRBV5-1 to TRBJ1-4; tentative D call: TRBD1 (6 bases). The CDR3 sequence is CASYPGGSTNEKLFF. CDR3 coding DNA: TGCGCCAGCTACCCGGGGGGCTCAACTAATGAAAAACTGTTTTTT.